These 32 T cell receptor beta chains were all obtained from the same sample, sequenced in a study of T cell responses to AZD1222 COVID-19 vaccine. Assay used: immunoSEQ multiplex PCR; TCRdb lists only in-frame clones, some missing. The sample lists about 100,000 clones, around 87% seen once, with roughly 10% in the top ten. The sample in question was peripheral blood, obtained 28 days after the second AZD1222 dose. All receptors come from an adult who received the AZD1222 COVID-19 vaccine.

The chain carries TRBV7-2 and TRBJ2-1, with D possibly TRBD2 on 6 matching bases. The length of the CDR3 is 14 residues. V was cut by 3 bases and J by 1 base, with 7 bases left in between. Germline V gene sequence: CDR1 SGHTA, CDR2 FQGNSA. The CDR3 loop reads CASSLTRSYNEQFF. CDR3 sequence (DNA): TGTGCCAGCAGCTTGACTAGGTCCTACAATGAGCAGTTCTTC. The whole variable domain, remainder taken from reference TRBV7-2 and TRBJ2-1, is GAGVSQSPSNKVTEKGKDVELRCDPISGHTALYWYRQSLGQGLEFLIYFQGNSAPDKSGLPSDRFSAERTGGSVSTLTIQRTQQEDSAVYLCASSLTRSYNEQFFGPGTRLTVL.

V usage is TRBV5-4 and J usage is TRBJ1-1, with 9 positions matching TRBD1. The junction had 13 bases not matched to a gene; V was cut back by 6 bases and J by 4 bases. The germline CDR1 and CDR2 sequences are SGHNT and YYREEE (reference sequence). The CDR3 totals 16 residues. Written as DNA, the CDR3 is TGTGCCAGCACCTTCGATTACAGGGGGCCGGGCACTGAAGCTTTCTTT. It is translated as CASTFDYRGPGTEAFF.

The V and J genes are TRBV11-2 and TRBJ1-3; D gene uncertain. Germline V gene data show CDR1 as SGHAT and CDR2 as FQNNGV. The CDR3 length is 13 residues. Trimming took 3 bases from V and 0 from J, leaving 3 bases between them. In DNA, the CDR3 is TGTGCCAGCAGCTTGAGCTCTGGAAACACCATATATTTT. Amino acid sequence: CASSLSSGNTIYF.

J is TRBJ2-1 and V is TRBV7-3; maybe TRBD1 (5 bases). V was clipped by 2 bases and J by 0 bases, with 8 bases between them. Germline loops: CDR1 SGHTA, CDR2 FQGTGA. CDR3 length: 15 residues. The CDR3, as DNA: TGTGCCAGCAGCTTATATCAGGGCTCCTACAATGAGCAGTTCTTC. Amino acid sequence: CASSLYQGSYNEQFF.

This rearrangement joins TRBV10-3 to TRBJ1-5; 9 nucleotides align to TRBD1. V shed 4 bases, J shed 2 bases, and the junction held 3 bases outside the gene matches. The CDR3 totals 15 residues. In germline, CDR1 is ENHRY, CDR2 SYGVKD. The CDR3 region has the DNA TGTGCCATCAGTGCGGACAGGGGACGCAATCAGCCCCAGCATTTT. Residues: CAISADRGRNQPQHF.

The CDR3 spells CASSVGGLAGGPLSYNEQFF. CDR3 nucleotides: TGTGCCAGCAGCGTAGGGGGACTAGCGGGAGGTCCTCTATCCTACAATGAGCAGTTCTTC. The V call is TRBV9, the J call TRBJ2-1; 15 nucleotides align to TRBD2. After removal of 0 bases from V and 1 base from J, the junction contained 8 bases not matched to a gene. This CDR3 contains 20 residues. Germline lookup yields CDR1 SGDLS and CDR2 YYNGEE. Based on the CDR3 plus reference TRBV9 and TRBJ2-1, the full variable domain is DSGVTQTPKHLITATGQRVTLRCSPRSGDLSVYWYQQSLDQGLQFLIQYYNGEERAKGNILERFSAQQFPDLHSELNLSSLELGDSALYFCASSVGGLAGGPLSYNEQFFGPGTRLTVL.

V gene TRBV12-3 or TRBV12-4 combines with J gene TRBJ2-3; no clear D. The CDR3 is 12 amino acids. V lost 5 bases to trimming and J lost 5 bases, with 8 bases between them. CDR3 nucleotide sequence: TGTGCCAGCAGTATTTCACTAGATACGCAGTATTTT. Amino acid sequence: CASSISLDTQYF.

The chain couples TRBV3-1 (or the pseudogene TRBV3-2) to TRBJ2-7, with D uncertain. Trimming removed 0 bases at V and 2 bases at J, with 5 bases between. CDR3 length equals 13 residues. Germline V gene data show CDR1 as LGHDT and CDR2 as YNNKEL (reference sequence). This chain's CDR3 is CASSQDYAYEQYF. CDR3 sequence (DNA): TGTGCCAGCAGCCAAGATTACGCCTACGAGCAGTACTTC.

This sequence joins TRBV7-9 and TRBJ1-1, with D tentatively TRBD1 (5 bases). Germline lookup yields CDR1 SEHNR and CDR2 FQNEAQ (reference sequence). The CDR3 consists of 12 residues. Trimming stripped 4 bases from V and 7 bases from J, with 10 bases between. The CDR3, as DNA: TGTGCCAGCAGCTACGCCGGACATGAAGCTTTCTTT. It translates to CASSYAGHEAFF.

A few counts support this clone. The chain carries TRBV19 and TRBJ1-5; 9 bases align to TRBD1. V gave up 5 bases and J gave up 5 bases; unmatched junction bases: 7. Germline CDR1 is LNHDA and CDR2 is SQIVND (reference sequence). There are 15 residues in the CDR3. CDR3 loop: CASSLGTGPYQPQHF. In DNA, the CDR3 is TGTGCCAGTAGTTTGGGGACAGGGCCGTATCAGCCCCAGCATTTT.

This clone was seen once. The chain is built from TRBV6-5 and TRBJ1-4; perhaps TRBD1 as D (5 bases). The CDR3 is 16 amino acids. Trimming shortened V by 0 bases and J by 2 bases, and 10 bases separated the two germline ends. The germline V gene encodes CDR1 MNHEY and CDR2 SVGAGI. The CDR3 DNA follows: TGTGCCAGCAGTTACTCGGGCGGGGGGACTAATGAAAAACTGTTTTTT. As protein: CASSYSGGGTNEKLFF.

This clone was detected only a few times. This chain joins TRBV3-1 (or the pseudogene TRBV3-2) and TRBJ1-6; the D is unclear. This CDR3 is built from 14 residues. Looked up from germline, CDR1 is LGHDT and CDR2 is YNNKEL (reference sequence). V was trimmed by 0 bases and J by 7 bases, leaving 7 bases between them. For the CDR3, the DNA is TGTGCCAGCAGCCAAGATGGCGGGAATTCACCCCTCCACTTT. It codes for CASSQDGGNSPLHF.

The chain combines TRBV27 with TRBJ2-7, with 10 bases identical to TRBD1. The CDR3 totals 16 residues. V trimming: 5 bases; J trimming: 6 bases; junction bases outside the gene matches: 13. Germline V gives CDR1 MNHEY, CDR2 SMNVEV (reference sequence). CDR3 coding DNA: TGTGCCAGCAGTCTCCTGAGGGGACAGGGGTCGAGCGAGCAGTACTTC. Its translation: CASSLLRGQGSSEQYF.

The V call is TRBV7-8, the J call TRBJ1-4, with D unresolved. V gave up 4 bases and J gave up 0 bases, with 15 bases separating them. Per germline, CDR1 SGHVS and CDR2 FQNEAQ. This CDR3 is built from 17 residues. The CDR3 loop is CASSSRREASTNEKLFF. The CDR3 DNA is TGTGCCAGCAGCTCCCGGAGGGAGGCCTCAACTAATGAAAAACTGTTTTTT.

V is TRBV5-1 and J is TRBJ1-1; D is possibly TRBD1 (6 bases). CDR3 size: 13 residues. The germline CDR1 and CDR2 sequences are SGHRS and YFSETQ. V shed 3 bases and J shed 9 bases, with 15 bases lying between them. CDR3 in DNA: TGCGCCAGCAGCTCCTACAGGGATCCGAAAGCTTTCTTT. Residues: CASSSYRDPKAFF.

The chain joins TRBV19 to TRBJ1-1, with D uncertain. There are 12 residues in the CDR3. V was pared by 8 bases and J by 3 bases, with 10 bases between. CDR1 is LNHDA, CDR2 SQIVND, per germline (reference sequence). CDR3 DNA: TGTGCCAGTCGTAGAGATTACACTGAAGCTTTCTTT. It codes for CASRRDYTEAFF.

The V gene is TRBV11-2, the J gene TRBJ2-7; D ambiguous. Germline V CDR1 and CDR2: SGHAT, FQNNGV. Trimming took 5 bases from V and 2 from J, leaving 13 bases between them. The CDR3 length is 14 residues. CDR3 sequence (DNA): TGTGCCAGCAGCCAGGACGCGAGCCCCTACGAGCAGTACTTC. This gives the protein CASSQDASPYEQYF.

The V and J genes are TRBV25-1 and TRBJ1-2, with D uncertain. In germline, CDR1 is MGHDK, CDR2 SYGVNS. V dropped 3 bases and J dropped 3 bases, with 8 bases sitting between them. CDR3 length: 13 amino acids. CDR3 in DNA: TGTGCCAGCAGTGATTGGGCCGACTATGGCTACACCTTC. Translation gives CASSDWADYGYTF.

The DNA for the CDR3 is TGTGCCAGCAGCTCACCGGGACCTGAGGGGGCTGGCTACACCTTC. Amino acid sequence: CASSSPGPEGAGYTF. V gene TRBV7-9 combines with J gene TRBJ1-2; 7 positions agree with TRBD1. Germline V gives CDR1 SEHNR, CDR2 FQNEAQ (reference sequence). The CDR3 spans 15 residues. V shed 4 bases, J shed 7 bases, and the junction held 12 bases outside the gene matches.

The rearrangement links TRBV5-6 to TRBJ2-7; either TRBD1 or TRBD2 may supply D (5 bases each). Germline CDR1 and CDR2: SGHDT and YYEEEE. Deletions cut 0 bases from V and 0 bases from J, with 13 bases between. This CDR3 contains 16 residues. The CDR3 DNA sequence: TGTGCCAGCAGCTTGGGAGGGGACCTACACTCCTACGAGCAGTACTTC. This sequence encodes CASSLGGDLHSYEQYF.

The chain has TRBV15 and TRBJ1-4; weak D call: TRBD1 (5 bases). This CDR3 region has 16 residues. The V end lost 0 bases, the J end lost 1 base, and 9 bases lay between the germline ends. Germline V gene data show CDR1 as LNHNV and CDR2 as YYDKDF (reference sequence). DNA for the CDR3: TGTGCCACCAGCAGAGATCGTACAGGAACTAATGAAAAACTGTTTTTT. This codes for CATSRDRTGTNEKLFF.

The CDR3 sequence: CASSGVTGGEAFF. The CDR3 DNA reads TGTGCCTCCTCCGGGGTGACAGGGGGTGAAGCTTTCTTT. The chain couples TRBV30 to TRBJ1-1; 9 nucleotides align to TRBD1. J was trimmed by 7 bases and V by 7 bases; bases with no gene match: 10. This CDR3 spans 13 amino acids. Per germline, CDR1 GTSNPN and CDR2 SVGIG (reference sequence).

The rearrangement uses TRBV30 and TRBJ1-1; no reliable D call. The CDR3 sequence is 12 residues long. Germline V gene lookup returns CDR1 GTSNPN and CDR2 SVGIG (reference sequence). The V and J ends lost 3 bases and 6 bases respectively, with 11 bases between them. CDR3 nucleotides: TGTGCCTGGAGGGGCGGGGTCGCTGAAGCTTTCTTT. It yields the protein CAWRGGVAEAFF.

This clone was observed a single time. The chain uses TRBV19 and TRBJ2-3; D is uncertain. Germline V CDR1 and CDR2: LNHDA, SQIVND (reference sequence). The V end was cut by 6 bases, the J end by 2 bases, with 12 bases between. This CDR3 has 14 amino acids. The CDR3 here is CASSLGGYTDTQYF. The CDR3 nucleotides read TGTGCCAGTAGCCTGGGCGGATACACAGATACGCAGTATTTT.

This clone was recorded once. The CDR3: CASSIRGTANTEAFF. The CDR3 DNA sequence: TGTGCCAGTAGTATAAGGGGCACAGCGAACACTGAAGCTTTCTTT. The chain has TRBV19 and TRBJ1-1; maybe TRBD1 (5 bases). V gave up 2 bases and J gave up 1 base, with 11 bases separating them. The germline V gene has CDR1 LNHDA and CDR2 SQIVND (reference sequence). The CDR3 sequence is 15 residues long.

The CDR3 DNA sequence: TGTGCCAGCAGCGCGACTAGCGGGACCTACAATGAGCAGTTCTTC. It translates to CASSATSGTYNEQFF. This rearrangement joins TRBV5-4 to TRBJ2-1, with 11 bases aligning to TRBD2. From germline, CDR1 is SGHNT and CDR2 YYREEE (reference sequence). V shed 4 bases and J 2 bases; nucleotides not matched to a gene: 2. The CDR3 contains 15 residues.

Here the CDR3 reads CASSLYGTSGNSNEQFF. As DNA, the CDR3 is TGTGCCAGCAGCCTCTATGGGACTAGCGGGAATAGCAATGAGCAGTTCTTC. The chain carries TRBV7-8 and TRBJ2-1, with TRBD2 identical over 13 bases. The J segment lost 6 bases and the V segment lost 5 bases, leaving 10 bases of the junction unmatched. The CDR3 sequence is 17 residues long. The germline CDR1 and CDR2 sequences are SGHVS and FQNEAQ.

This chain joins TRBV7-2 and TRBJ2-2; D is perhaps TRBD1 (5 bases). This CDR3 spans 14 amino acids. The V and J ends lost 2 bases and 7 bases respectively, with 11 bases between them. Germline V gives CDR1 SGHTA, CDR2 FQGNSA. The CDR3 sequence is CASSLKGASGELFF. The CDR3, as DNA: TGTGCCAGCAGCTTAAAAGGGGCTAGCGGGGAGCTGTTTTTT.

The table lists this clone with a count of one. This CDR3 is CASSPDSLGPTGELFF. The CDR3 nucleotides are TGCGCCAGCAGCCCCGATAGCCTCGGGCCCACCGGGGAGCTGTTTTTT. The chain couples TRBV5-1 to TRBJ2-2; no reliable D call. The CDR3 consists of 16 residues. CDR1 and CDR2 from the germline V gene are SGHRS and YFSETQ. Trimming removed 4 bases from V and 4 bases from J, with 17 bases in between.

This chain connects TRBV9 to TRBJ1-1; no definite D call. Germline CDR1 and CDR2: SGDLS and YYNGEE. There are 12 residues in the CDR3. The V and J ends lost 0 bases and 4 bases respectively, with 4 bases between them. CDR3 in amino acids: CASSVVGTEAFF. For the CDR3, the DNA is TGTGCCAGCAGCGTAGTTGGCACTGAAGCTTTCTTT.

The genes are TRBV27 and TRBJ1-4; D is unresolved. The CDR3 runs to 14 residues. V was clipped by 5 bases and J by 3 bases, with 10 bases between them. In germline, CDR1 is MNHEY, CDR2 SMNVEV (reference sequence). Written as DNA, the CDR3 is TGTGCCAGCAGTCGCCCACCACCTAATGAAAAACTGTTTTTT. Residues: CASSRPPPNEKLFF.

V gene TRBV27 combines with J gene TRBJ2-7, with D perhaps TRBD1 or TRBD2 (5 bases each). Germline CDR1 MNHEY, CDR2 SMNVEV (reference sequence). Trimming left V 10 bases short and J 2 bases short, with 18 bases between. This CDR3 comprises 14 residues. CDR3 in amino acids: CATRRAGTTYEQYF. The CDR3, as DNA: TGTGCCACCCGTCGTGCAGGGACGACCTACGAGCAGTACTTC.